The next 25 T cell receptor beta chains were all read from a single sample in a study of blood T cell repertoires in COVID-19. Assay used: immunoSEQ multiplex PCR; TCRdb lists only in-frame clones, some missing. This repertoire shows approximately 45,000 clones, approximately 70% found once; its top ten account for around 60%. Material: peripheral blood. The source is a man older than 75 with acute or convalescent COVID-19.

The DNA for the CDR3 is TGTGCCAGCAGTTACTCGGGACAGGGAGGGGAGACCCAGTACTTC. The encoded protein is CASSYSGQGGETQYF. The chain combines TRBV6-6 with TRBJ2-5, with 9 positions matching TRBD1. The germline CDR1 and CDR2 sequences are MNHNY and SVGAGI (reference sequence). The V and J ends lost 0 bases and 5 bases, in that order; junction bases with no gene match: 4. The CDR3 is 15 residues long.

The genes are TRBV28 and TRBJ2-7, with 9 positions matching TRBD1. This CDR3 spans 16 amino acids. The germline CDR1 and CDR2 sequences are MDHEN and SYDVKM. The ends lost 2 bases at V and 3 bases at J; junction bases unmatched: 8. CDR3 nucleotide sequence: TGTGCCAGCAGTTTAGAGGGGCCGGGACAGGGCTACGAGCAGTACTTC. Its protein is CASSLEGPGQGYEQYF.

The chain joins TRBV6-5 to TRBJ2-5; possible D gene TRBD2, 5 bases. CDR1 MNHEY and CDR2 SVGAGI come from the germline V gene. The CDR3 sequence is 11 residues long. Trimming left V 8 bases short and J 5 bases short, with 9 bases between. The CDR3 nucleotides are TGTGCCAGCGGAGGTAGGGAGACCCAGTACTTC. As protein: CASGGRETQYF.

The V gene is TRBV3-1 (or the pseudogene TRBV3-2), the J gene TRBJ1-6, with D uncertain. This CDR3 spans 15 amino acids. Trimming left V 2 bases short and J 7 bases short, with 12 bases between. Germline V CDR1 and CDR2: LGHDT, YNNKEL (reference sequence). The CDR3 region is CASSQRGDRNSPLHF. CDR3 nucleotides: TGTGCCAGCAGCCAACGCGGAGATCGAAATTCACCCCTCCACTTT.

This clone was counted once. This chain joins TRBV2 and TRBJ2-7, with 11 positions matching TRBD2. This CDR3 spans 15 amino acids. Unmatched junction bases numbered 2, after V lost 3 bases and J lost 1 base. Germline V gene lookup returns CDR1 SNHLY and CDR2 FYNNEI. CDR3 protein: CASSELAGGSYEQYF. CDR3 nucleotide sequence: TGTGCCAGCAGTGAGTTAGCGGGGGGGTCCTACGAGCAGTACTTC. Filled out from reference TRBV2 and TRBJ2-7, the complete variable domain reads EPEVTQTPSHQVTQMGQEVILRCVPISNHLYFYWYRQILGQKVEFLVSFYNNEISEKSEIFDDQFSVERPDGSNFTLKIRSTKLEDSAMYFCASSELAGGSYEQYFGPGTRLTVT.

This clone was detected ten times or more. The J gene is TRBJ2-6, the V gene TRBV19; 8 bases are a match to TRBD1. Trimming took 6 bases from V and 1 from J; bases not matched to a gene: 2. Germline loops: CDR1 LNHDA, CDR2 SQIVND (reference sequence). CDR3 length: 15 residues. DNA for the CDR3: TGTGCCAGTAGAAGGACAGGGTCTGGGGCCAACGTCCTGACTTTC. Amino acid sequence: CASRRTGSGANVLTF.

V is TRBV7-3 and J is TRBJ2-3; TRBD2 agrees at 13 bases. Germline CDR1 and CDR2: SGHTA and FQGTGA. The CDR3 totals 15 residues. With 6 bases clipped from V and 8 bases from J, the junction kept 8 bases outside the gene matches. Here the CDR3 DNA reads TGTGCCAGCAGTTCCGGACTAGCGGGAGTGGGTACGCAGTATTTT. Translation: CASSSGLAGVGTQYF.

This clone was detected ten times or more. The rearrangement links TRBV7-9 to TRBJ2-3; perhaps D is TRBD1 or TRBD2 (5 bases each). CDR3 length: 17 residues. V was shortened by 8 bases and J by 1 base, with 22 bases between the two germline ends. Germline V gives CDR1 SEHNR, CDR2 FQNEAQ (reference sequence). The CDR3 nucleotides read TGTGCCAGCGCAAAAGGGGCGAGCGGAGATCGCACAGATACGCAGTATTTT. It codes for CASAKGASGDRTDTQYF.

The J gene is TRBJ2-3, the V gene TRBV13; 8 nucleotides agree with TRBD1. This CDR3 comprises 17 residues. V dropped 4 bases and J dropped 7; count of bases not matched to a gene: 16. Per the germline V gene, CDR1 is PRHDT and CDR2 is FYEKMQ (reference sequence). The CDR3 reads CASSSGGWTGLGHTQYF. The CDR3 coding sequence is TGTGCCAGCAGCTCCGGGGGATGGACAGGGCTAGGTCATACGCAGTATTTT.

The chain is built from TRBV9 and TRBJ2-3, with 10 bases fitting TRBD2. The germline V gene encodes CDR1 SGDLS and CDR2 YYNGEE. CDR3 size: 16 residues. V lost 3 bases and J lost 5; bases outside the gene matches: 9. CDR3 nucleotide sequence: TGTGCCAGCAGCGCCAAATCTAGCGGGAGAGTAGATACGCAGTATTTT. Translated, it gives CASSAKSSGRVDTQYF.

The chain combines TRBV20-1 with TRBJ1-1, with D possibly being TRBD1 (6 bases). The CDR3 spans 14 residues. CDR1 DFQATT and CDR2 SNEGSKA come from the germline V gene (reference sequence). Trimming cost V 3 bases and J 4 bases, with 15 bases left between them. The CDR3 sequence is CSASGWGPLTEAFF. The CDR3, as DNA: TGCAGTGCTAGTGGTTGGGGGCCGCTCACTGAAGCTTTCTTT.

V usage is TRBV28 and J usage is TRBJ1-6; 7 nucleotides match TRBD1. CDR1 and CDR2 (germline): MDHEN, SYDVKM. The CDR3 is 15 amino acids. V was clipped by 5 bases and J by 6 bases; unmatched bases: 7. The CDR3 sequence is CASSPPGTANSPLHF. The CDR3 nucleotides are TGTGCCAGCAGTCCTCCCGGGACAGCTAATTCACCCCTCCACTTT.

The rearrangement joins TRBV24-1 to TRBJ2-2; the D gene is possibly TRBD1 (5 bases). The CDR3 runs 14 residues. CDR1 and CDR2 from the germline V gene are KGHDR and SFDVKD. The germline V and J ends were trimmed by 7 bases and 4 bases, with 12 bases remaining between them. The CDR3: CATRGEGATGELFF. The CDR3 nucleotides read TGTGCCACCAGAGGGGAAGGGGCCACCGGGGAGCTGTTTTTT.

This clone was seen a single time. This sequence joins TRBV2 and TRBJ2-6; 8 bases align to TRBD1. The CDR3 consists of 17 residues. CDR1 and CDR2 (germline): SNHLY, FYNNEI. Trimming removed 6 bases from V and 2 bases from J; junction bases left unmatched: 9. CDR3 DNA: TGTGCCAGCAGCGACCGGGACAGGCCTCCTGGGGCCAACGTCCTGACTTTC. Translation: CASSDRDRPPGANVLTF. Using reference TRBV2 and TRBJ2-6 for the parts outside the CDR3, the full variable domain is EPEVTQTPSHQVTQMGQEVILRCVPISNHLYFYWYRQILGQKVEFLVSFYNNEISEKSEIFDDQFSVERPDGSNFTLKIRSTKLEDSAMYFCASSDRDRPPGANVLTFGAGSRLTVL.

The chain uses TRBV7-2 and TRBJ2-7, with 10 bases identical to TRBD2. V lost 2 bases and J lost 7; bases outside the gene matches: 8. The CDR3 has 15 residues. Germline CDR1 SGHTA, CDR2 FQGNSA. CDR3 residues: CASSLKREGTREQYF. CDR3 nucleotide sequence: TGTGCCAGCAGCTTAAAGCGGGAGGGAACTCGGGAGCAGTACTTC.

The gene calls are TRBV3-1 (or the pseudogene TRBV3-2) and TRBJ1-2; 7 nucleotides align to TRBD1. The CDR3 is made up of 17 amino acids. The ends lost 2 bases at V and 6 bases at J; junction bases unmatched: 15. Germline V gives CDR1 LGHDT, CDR2 YNNKEL (reference sequence). The CDR3 DNA sequence: TGTGCCAGCAGCCAATTGAGGGTGGAGACAGGGAATGATGGCTACACCTTC. Amino acid sequence: CASSQLRVETGNDGYTF.

The CDR3 protein is CASSFGDTSYEQYF. CDR3 coding DNA: TGTGCCAGCAGCTTTGGGGACACGTCCTACGAGCAGTACTTC. This chain links TRBV11-2 with TRBJ2-7; D might be TRBD1 (6 bases). CDR3 size: 14 residues. With 3 bases removed from V and 1 base from J, the gap between germline ends came to 10 bases. Per germline, CDR1 SGHAT and CDR2 FQNNGV. Variable domain in full (rest from reference TRBV11-2 and TRBJ2-7): EAGVAQSPRYKIIEKRQSVAFWCNPISGHATLYWYQQILGQGPKLLIQFQNNGVVDDSQLPKDRFSAERLKGVDSTLKIQPAKLEDSAVYLCASSFGDTSYEQYFGPGTRLTVT.

This chain links TRBV24-1 with TRBJ2-3; D is uncertain. The germline V gene has CDR1 KGHDR and CDR2 SFDVKD. V was pared by 2 bases and J by 2 bases, with 13 bases between. The CDR3 runs 16 residues. For the CDR3, the DNA is TGTGCCACCAGTGATTCCCGAGGCCTATCCACAGATACGCAGTATTTT. Amino acids: CATSDSRGLSTDTQYF.

The chain is built from TRBV5-4 and TRBJ2-7; 16 bases are a match to TRBD2. The ends lost 4 bases at V and 1 base at J; junction bases unmatched: 5. CDR1 and CDR2 from the germline V gene are SGHNT and YYREEE (reference sequence). The CDR3 has 17 amino acids. CDR3 region: CASSPGLAGGLSYEQYF. The CDR3 DNA sequence: TGTGCCAGCAGCCCGGGACTAGCGGGGGGGCTATCCTACGAGCAGTACTTC. The whole variable domain, filled in from reference TRBV5-4 and TRBJ2-7, reads ETGVTQSPTHLIKTRGQQVTLRCSSQSGHNTVSWYQQALGQGPQFIFQYYREEENGRGNFPPRFSGLQFPNYSSELNVNALELDDSALYLCASSPGLAGGLSYEQYFGPGTRLTVT.

V usage is TRBV6-2 or TRBV6-3 and J usage is TRBJ2-1; 8 nucleotides line up with TRBD2. Germline CDR1 reads MNHEY; CDR2 reads SVGEGT. The CDR3 spans 16 residues. The V and J ends lost 2 bases and 5 bases, in that order; junction bases with no gene match: 8. Here the CDR3 DNA reads TGTGCCAGCAGTTACGGGCTAGCGGGTCTGGACAATGAGCAGTTCTTC. Translation gives CASSYGLAGLDNEQFF.

The CDR3 DNA sequence: TGTGCCAGCAGTTACCTCGCGGGAGGGGGGTACAATGAGCAGTTCTTC. Residues: CASSYLAGGGYNEQFF. The rearrangement links TRBV6-5 to TRBJ2-1; the match to TRBD2 covers 9 bases. Germline-derived CDR1 and CDR2 are MNHEY and SVGAGI. Germline trimming cut 2 bases from V and 4 bases from J; bases unmatched to any gene: 6. The CDR3 is made up of 16 amino acids.

The chain links TRBV9 to TRBJ1-2; 7 bases line up with TRBD1. Germline lookup yields CDR1 SGDLS and CDR2 YYNGEE. The CDR3 totals 15 residues. V shed 4 bases, J shed 5 bases, and the junction held 11 bases outside the gene matches. The CDR3 here is CASSPHGQGGYGYTF. Written as DNA, the CDR3 is TGTGCCAGCAGCCCCCACGGGCAGGGGGGATATGGCTACACCTTC.

The chain couples TRBV28 to TRBJ2-1, with TRBD2 matching over 8 bases. Germline CDR1 reads MDHEN; CDR2 reads SYDVKM. Trimming took 5 bases from V and 9 from J; bases not matched to a gene: 15. The CDR3 totals 16 residues. CDR3 sequence (DNA): TGTGCCAGCAGTCCCTCGGGGAGCGGGAGACTAGGTGAGCAGTTCTTC. This codes for CASSPSGSGRLGEQFF.

V and J are TRBV18 and TRBJ2-3; the D gene is possibly TRBD2 (6 bases). Trimming left V 4 bases short and J 0 bases short, with 11 bases between. The germline V gene encodes CDR1 KGHSH and CDR2 LQKENI. This CDR3 region has 15 residues. CDR3 bases: TGTGCCAGCTCACGGGGGACTTCTAGCACAGATACGCAGTATTTT. Protein: CASSRGTSSTDTQYF.

The chain is built from TRBV18 and TRBJ2-5, with 7 bases that match TRBD1. J was trimmed by 2 bases and V by 3 bases; bases with no gene match: 3. The CDR3 has 14 residues. Germline CDR1 reads KGHSH; CDR2 reads LQKENI. CDR3 loop: CASSPVRGQETQYF. CDR3 in DNA: TGTGCCAGCTCACCTGTCAGGGGGCAAGAGACCCAGTACTTC.